This TCR beta chain was sequenced for a study of Ad26.COV2.S vaccination and SARS-CoV-2 variants. Study-wide points: After vaccination, reports described spike-specific CD8+ and CD4+ T cell responses as showing substantial breadth.

CDR3 length equals 15 residues. Germline loops: CDR1 SGHTA, CDR2 FQGNSA. Trimming cost V 2 bases and J 1 base; bases outside gene matches: 1. TCRdb's copy holds only in-frame clones and misses some; the assay was immunoSEQ multiplex PCR. The repertoire consists of tens of thousands of clones, with 65% to 90% occurring once and the leading ten covering around 43%. Concerning this clone: What it binds is not known.

The TCR originated in a human donor who had recovered from COVID-19. The chain combines TRBV7-2 with TRBJ2-1, with 8 nucleotides matching TRBD1. The specimen was peripheral blood, collected after recovery from COVID-19. The CDR3 DNA sequence: TGTGCCAGCAGCTTAAGGGACAGGTCCTACAATGAGCAGTTCTTC. Its translation: CASSLRDRSYNEQFF.